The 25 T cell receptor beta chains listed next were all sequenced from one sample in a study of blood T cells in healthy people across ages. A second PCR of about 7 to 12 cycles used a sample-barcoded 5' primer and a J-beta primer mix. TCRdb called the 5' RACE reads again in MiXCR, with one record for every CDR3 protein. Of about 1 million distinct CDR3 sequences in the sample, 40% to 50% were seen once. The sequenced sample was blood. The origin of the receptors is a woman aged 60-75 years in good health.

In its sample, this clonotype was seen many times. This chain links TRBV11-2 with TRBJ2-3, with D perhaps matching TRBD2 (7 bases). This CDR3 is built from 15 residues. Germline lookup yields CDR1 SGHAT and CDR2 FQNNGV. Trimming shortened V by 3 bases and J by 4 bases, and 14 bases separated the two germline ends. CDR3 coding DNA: TGTGCCAGCAGCTTGGCGGGGGCCTCCGCAGATACGCAGTATTTT. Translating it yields CASSLAGASADTQYF.

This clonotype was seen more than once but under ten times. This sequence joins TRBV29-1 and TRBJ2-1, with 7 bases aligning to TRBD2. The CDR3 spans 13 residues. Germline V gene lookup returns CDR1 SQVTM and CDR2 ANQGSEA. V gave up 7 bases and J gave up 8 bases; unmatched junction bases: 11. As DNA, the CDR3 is TGCAGCGGGGGAAGGGAGGGTAGCCATGAGCAGTTCTTC. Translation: CSGGREGSHEQFF.

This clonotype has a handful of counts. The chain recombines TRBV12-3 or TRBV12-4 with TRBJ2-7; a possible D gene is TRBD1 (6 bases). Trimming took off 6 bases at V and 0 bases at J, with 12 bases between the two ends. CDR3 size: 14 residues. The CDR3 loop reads CASRRDRYSYEQYF. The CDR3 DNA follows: TGTGCCAGCAGGCGTGACAGGTACTCCTACGAGCAGTACTTC.

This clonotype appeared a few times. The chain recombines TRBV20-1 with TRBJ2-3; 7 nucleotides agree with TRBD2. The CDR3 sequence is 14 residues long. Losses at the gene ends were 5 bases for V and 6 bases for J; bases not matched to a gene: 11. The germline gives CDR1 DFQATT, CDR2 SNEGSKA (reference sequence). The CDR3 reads CSAVTTWGGDTQYF. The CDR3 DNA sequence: TGCAGTGCTGTGACCACCTGGGGAGGGGATACGCAGTATTTT.

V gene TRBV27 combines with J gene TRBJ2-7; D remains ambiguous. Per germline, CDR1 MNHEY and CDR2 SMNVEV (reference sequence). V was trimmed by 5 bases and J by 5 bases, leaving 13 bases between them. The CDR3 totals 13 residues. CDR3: CASSRLSTDEQYF. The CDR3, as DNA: TGTGCCAGCAGTCGGTTATCTACGGACGAGCAGTACTTC.

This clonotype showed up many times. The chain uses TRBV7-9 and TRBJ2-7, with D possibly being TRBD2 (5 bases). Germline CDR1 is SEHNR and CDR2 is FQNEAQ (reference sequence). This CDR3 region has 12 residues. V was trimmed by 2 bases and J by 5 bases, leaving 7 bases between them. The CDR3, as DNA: TGTGCCAGCAGCTTATCGCGGGACGAGCAGTACTTC. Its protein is CASSLSRDEQYF.

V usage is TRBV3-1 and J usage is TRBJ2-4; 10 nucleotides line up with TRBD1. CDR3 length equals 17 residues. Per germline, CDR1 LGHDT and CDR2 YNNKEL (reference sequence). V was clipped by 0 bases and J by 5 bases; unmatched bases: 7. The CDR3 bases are TGTGCCAGCAGCCAAGATACCCTGACAGGGGGCCAAAACATTCAGTACTTC. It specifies CASSQDTLTGGQNIQYF.

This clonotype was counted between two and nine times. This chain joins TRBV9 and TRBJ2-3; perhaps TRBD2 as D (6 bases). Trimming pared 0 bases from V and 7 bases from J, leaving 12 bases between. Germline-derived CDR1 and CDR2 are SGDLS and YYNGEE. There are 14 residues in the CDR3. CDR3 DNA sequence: TGTGCCAGCAGCGTAGAAGGCGGGACGCATACGCAGTATTTT. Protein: CASSVEGGTHTQYF.

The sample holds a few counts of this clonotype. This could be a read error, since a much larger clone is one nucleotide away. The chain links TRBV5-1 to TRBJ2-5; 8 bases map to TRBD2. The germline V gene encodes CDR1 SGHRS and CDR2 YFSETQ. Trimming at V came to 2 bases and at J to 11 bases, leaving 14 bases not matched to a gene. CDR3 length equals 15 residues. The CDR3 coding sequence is TGCGCCAGCAGCTTTCTAGCGGGTTTAAACAATGAGCAGTACTTC. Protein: CASSFLAGLNNEQYF.

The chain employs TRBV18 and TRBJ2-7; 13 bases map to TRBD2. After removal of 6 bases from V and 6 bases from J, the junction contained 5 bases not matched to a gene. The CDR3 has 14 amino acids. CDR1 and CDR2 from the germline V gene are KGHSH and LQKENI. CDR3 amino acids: CASSPRLAGGEQYF. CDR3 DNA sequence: TGTGCCAGCTCCCCAAGACTAGCGGGAGGCGAGCAGTACTTC. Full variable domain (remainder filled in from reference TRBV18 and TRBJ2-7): NAGVMQNPRHLVRRRGQEARLRCSPMKGHSHVYWYRQLPEEGLKFMVYLQKENIIDESGMPKERFSAEFPKEGPSILRIQQVVRGDSAAYFCASSPRLAGGEQYFGPGTRLTVT.

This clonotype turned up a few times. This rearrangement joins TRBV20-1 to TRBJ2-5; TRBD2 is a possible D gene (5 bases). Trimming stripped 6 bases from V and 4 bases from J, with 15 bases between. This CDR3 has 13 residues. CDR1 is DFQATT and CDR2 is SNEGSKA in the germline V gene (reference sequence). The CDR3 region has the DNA TGCAGTGCCGACGGCAGTGAGGGAGAGACCCAGTACTTC. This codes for CSADGSEGETQYF.

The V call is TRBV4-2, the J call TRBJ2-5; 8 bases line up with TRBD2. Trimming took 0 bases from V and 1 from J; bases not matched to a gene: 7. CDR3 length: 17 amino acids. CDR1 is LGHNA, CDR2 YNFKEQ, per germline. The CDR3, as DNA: TGTGCCAGCAGCCAAGAAGGGCTAGCGGGCCGCCAAGAGACCCAGTACTTC. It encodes CASSQEGLAGRQETQYF.

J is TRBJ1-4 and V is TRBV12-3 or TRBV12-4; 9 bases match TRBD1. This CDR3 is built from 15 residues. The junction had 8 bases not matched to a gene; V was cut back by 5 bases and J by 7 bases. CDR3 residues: CASSNTGGPGEKLFF. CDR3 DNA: TGTGCCAGCAGTAACACAGGGGGCCCGGGTGAAAAACTGTTTTTT.

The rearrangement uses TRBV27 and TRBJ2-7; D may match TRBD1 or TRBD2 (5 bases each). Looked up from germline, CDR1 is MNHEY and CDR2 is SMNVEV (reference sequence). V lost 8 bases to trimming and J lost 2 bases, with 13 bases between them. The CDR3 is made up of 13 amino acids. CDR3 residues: CASGDRDPYEQYF. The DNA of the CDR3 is TGTGCCAGCGGGGACCGAGATCCCTACGAGCAGTACTTC.

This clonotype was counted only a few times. The CDR3 sequence: CASSSAKTGTGDKGYTF. CDR3 DNA sequence: TGCGCCAGCAGCTCAGCTAAAACCGGGACAGGGGATAAAGGCTACACCTTC. The chain joins TRBV5-1 to TRBJ1-2; TRBD1 agrees at 10 bases. V was clipped by 3 bases and J by 8 bases; unmatched bases: 16. CDR1 is SGHRS and CDR2 is YFSETQ in the germline V gene. The CDR3 covers 17 residues.

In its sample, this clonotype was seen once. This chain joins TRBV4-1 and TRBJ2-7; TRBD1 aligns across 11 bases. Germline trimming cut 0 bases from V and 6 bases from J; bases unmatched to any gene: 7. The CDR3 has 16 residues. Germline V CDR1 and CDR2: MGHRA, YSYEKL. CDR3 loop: CASSQDRDRGFIEQYF. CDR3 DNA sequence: TGCGCCAGCAGCCAAGACCGGGACAGGGGGTTCATCGAGCAGTACTTC.

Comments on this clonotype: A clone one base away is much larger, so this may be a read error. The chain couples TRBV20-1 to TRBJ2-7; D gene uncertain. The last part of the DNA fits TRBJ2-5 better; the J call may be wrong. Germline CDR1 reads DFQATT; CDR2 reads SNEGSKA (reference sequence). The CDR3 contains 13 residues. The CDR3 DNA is TGCAGTGCTAGTTGGGCACACCGAGAGACCCAGTACTTC. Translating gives CSASWAHRETQYF.

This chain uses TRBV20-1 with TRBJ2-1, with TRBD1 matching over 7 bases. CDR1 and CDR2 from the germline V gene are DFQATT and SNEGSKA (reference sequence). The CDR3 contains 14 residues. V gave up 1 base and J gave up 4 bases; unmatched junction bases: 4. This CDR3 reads CSARAPTGYNEQFF. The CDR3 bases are TGCAGTGCTAGAGCCCCGACAGGGTACAATGAGCAGTTCTTC.

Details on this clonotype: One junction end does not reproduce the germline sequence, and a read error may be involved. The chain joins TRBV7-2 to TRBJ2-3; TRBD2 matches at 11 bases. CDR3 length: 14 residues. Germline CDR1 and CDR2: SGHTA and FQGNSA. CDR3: CASSLGLAGYTQYF. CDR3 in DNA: TGTGCCAGCAGTTTAGGACTAGCGGGCTATACGCAGTATTTT.

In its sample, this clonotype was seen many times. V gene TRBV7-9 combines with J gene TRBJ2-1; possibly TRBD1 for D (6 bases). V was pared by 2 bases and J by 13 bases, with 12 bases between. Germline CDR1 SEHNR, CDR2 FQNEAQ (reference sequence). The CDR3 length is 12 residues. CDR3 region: CASSLIWTDQFF. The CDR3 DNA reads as TGTGCCAGCAGCTTAATCTGGACAGACCAGTTCTTC.

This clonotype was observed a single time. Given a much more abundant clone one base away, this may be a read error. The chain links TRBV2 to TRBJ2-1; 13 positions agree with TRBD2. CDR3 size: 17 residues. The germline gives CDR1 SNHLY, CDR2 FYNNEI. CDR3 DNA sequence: TGTGCCAGTGGTAAAGGGACTAGCGGGATCAAAGGCAATGAGCGGTTCTTC. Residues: CASGKGTSGIKGNERFF.

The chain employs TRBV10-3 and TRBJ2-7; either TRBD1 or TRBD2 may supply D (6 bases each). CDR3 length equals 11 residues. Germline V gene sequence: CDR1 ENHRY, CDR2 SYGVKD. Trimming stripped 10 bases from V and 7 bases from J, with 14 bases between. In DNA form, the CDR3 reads TGTGCCACCTGGGGGGACAATGAGCAGTACTTC. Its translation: CATWGDNEQYF.

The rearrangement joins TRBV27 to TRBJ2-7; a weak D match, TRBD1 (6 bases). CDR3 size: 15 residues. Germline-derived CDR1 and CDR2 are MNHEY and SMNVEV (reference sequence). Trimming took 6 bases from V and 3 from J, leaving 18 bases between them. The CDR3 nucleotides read TGTGCCAGCAGCTTCCCGCGTCAGGGGATCTACGAGCAGTACTTC. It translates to CASSFPRQGIYEQYF.

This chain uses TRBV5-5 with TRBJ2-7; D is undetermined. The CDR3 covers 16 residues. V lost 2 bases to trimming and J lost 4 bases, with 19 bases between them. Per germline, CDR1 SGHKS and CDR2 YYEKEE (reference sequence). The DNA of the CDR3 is TGTGCCAGCAGCTTAGATGCGATCTCGATTTTTTACGAGCAGTACTTC. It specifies CASSLDAISIFYEQYF.

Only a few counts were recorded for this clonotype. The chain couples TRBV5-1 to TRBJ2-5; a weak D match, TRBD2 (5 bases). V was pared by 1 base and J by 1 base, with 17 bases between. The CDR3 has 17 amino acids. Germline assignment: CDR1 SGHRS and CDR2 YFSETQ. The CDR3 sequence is CASSLYISGSVQETQYF. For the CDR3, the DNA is TGCGCCAGCAGCTTGTACATATCGGGTAGCGTCCAAGAGACCCAGTACTTC.